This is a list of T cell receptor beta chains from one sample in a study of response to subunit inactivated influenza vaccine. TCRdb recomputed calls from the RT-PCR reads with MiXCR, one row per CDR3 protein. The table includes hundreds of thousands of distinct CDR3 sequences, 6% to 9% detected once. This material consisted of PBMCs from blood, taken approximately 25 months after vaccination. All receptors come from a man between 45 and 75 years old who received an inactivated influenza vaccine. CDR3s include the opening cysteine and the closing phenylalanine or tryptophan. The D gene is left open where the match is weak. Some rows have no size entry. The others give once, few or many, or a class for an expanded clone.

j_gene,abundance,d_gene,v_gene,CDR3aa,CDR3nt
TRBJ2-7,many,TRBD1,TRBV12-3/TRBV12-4,CASSRDRGAYEQYF,TGTGCCAGCAGCCGGGACAGGGGGGCCTACGAGCAGTACTTC
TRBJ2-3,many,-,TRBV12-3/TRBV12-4,CASSIRGAGDTQYF,TGTGCCAGCAGTATCAGGGGGGCAGGTGATACGCAGTATTTT
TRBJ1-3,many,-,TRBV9,CASSLRTGSDSGNTIYF,TGTGCCAGCAGCCTACGAACAGGGTCCGACTCTGGAAACACCATATATTTT
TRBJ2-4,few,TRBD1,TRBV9,CASSARDSKNIQYF,TGTGCCAGCAGCGCCCGGGACAGCAAAAACATTCAGTACTTC
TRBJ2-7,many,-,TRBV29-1,CSGGGTHEQYF,TGCAGCGGGGGGGGCACACACGAGCAGTACTTC
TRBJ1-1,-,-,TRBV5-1,CASGEGQPNTEAFF,TGCGCCAGCGGCGAAGGCCAACCGAACACTGAAGCTTTCTTT
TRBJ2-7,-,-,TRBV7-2,CASRQPGVGTYEQYF,TGTGCCAGCAGGCAACCCGGAGTCGGAACCTACGAGCAGTACTTC
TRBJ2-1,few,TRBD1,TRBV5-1,CASSLGGTGGDEQFF,TGCGCCAGCAGCCTCGGGGGGACAGGGGGCGATGAGCAGTTCTTC
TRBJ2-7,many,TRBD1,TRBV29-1,CSVILSDRGSNEQYF,TGCAGCGTTATACTCTCGGACAGGGGGTCCAACGAGCAGTACTTC
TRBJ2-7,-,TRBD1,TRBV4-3,CASSPGDRRVLYF,TGCGCCAGCAGCCCCGGGGACAGAAGGGTGTTGTACTTC
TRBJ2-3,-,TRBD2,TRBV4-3,CASSQGGLAGVWDTQYF,TGCGCCAGCAGCCAAGGGGGTCTAGCGGGAGTTTGGGATACGCAGTATTTT
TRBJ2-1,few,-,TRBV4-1,CASSPIPGGLYNEQFF,TGCGCCAGCAGCCCGATCCCTGGGGGGCTCTACAATGAGCAGTTCTTC
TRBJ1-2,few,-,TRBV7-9,CASSGDTYGYTF,TGTGCCAGCAGCGGGGACACCTATGGCTACACCTTC
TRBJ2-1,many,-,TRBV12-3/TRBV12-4,CASSFAYNEQFF,TGTGCCAGCAGTTTCGCGTACAATGAGCAGTTCTTC
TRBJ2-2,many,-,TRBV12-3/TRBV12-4,CASSFGKGWTGELFF,TGTGCCAGCAGTTTTGGAAAGGGATGGACCGGGGAGCTGTTTTTT
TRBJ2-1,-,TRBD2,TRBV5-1,CASSVGTSEHEQFF,TGCGCCAGCAGCGTAGGGACTAGCGAGCATGAGCAGTTCTTC
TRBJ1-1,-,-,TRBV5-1,CASSLGTSWETEAFF,TGCGCCAGCAGCTTAGGGACATCGTGGGAAACTGAAGCTTTCTTT
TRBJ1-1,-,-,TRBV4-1,CASSRDLRGTEAFF,TGCGCCAGCAGCCGGGACCTACGGGGCACTGAAGCTTTCTTT
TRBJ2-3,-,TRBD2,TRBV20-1,CSATRTSGTTDTQYF,TGCAGTGCTACGCGGACTAGCGGGACCACAGATACGCAGTATTTT
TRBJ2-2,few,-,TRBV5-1,CASSLAGQNTGELFF,TGCGCCAGCAGCTTGGCCGGTCAGAACACCGGGGAGCTGTTTTTT
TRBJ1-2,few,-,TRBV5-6,CASSLDHLRGTYGYTF,TGTGCCAGCAGCTTGGACCACCTCCGGGGGACATATGGCTACACCTTC
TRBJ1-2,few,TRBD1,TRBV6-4,CASSGMDREIYDGYTF,TGTGCCAGCAGTGGCATGGACAGGGAGATCTACGATGGCTACACCTTC
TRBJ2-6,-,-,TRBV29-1,CSVVATELSGANVLTF,TGCAGCGTTGTGGCAACGGAGTTGTCCGGGGCCAACGTCCTGACTTTC
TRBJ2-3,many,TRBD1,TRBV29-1,CSARQGTGTQYF,TGCAGCGCTCGACAGGGTACGGGAACGCAGTATTTT
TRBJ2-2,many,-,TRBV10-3,CAISPMNTGELFF,TGTGCCATCAGTCCGATGAACACCGGGGAGCTGTTTTTT
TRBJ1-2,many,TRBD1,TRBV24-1,CATSDPRQGRGYTF,TGTGCCACCAGTGACCCTCGACAGGGACGGGGCTACACCTTC
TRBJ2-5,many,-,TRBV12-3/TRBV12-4,CASSLAPRRETQYF,TGTGCCAGCAGCCTTGCCCCCCGTCGGGAGACCCAGTACTTC
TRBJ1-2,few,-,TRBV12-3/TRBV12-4,CASSSRIPTERTF,TGTGCCAGCAGTTCAAGAATCCCGACGGAACGTACCTTC
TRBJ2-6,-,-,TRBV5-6,CASSLTVQANNVLTF,TGTGCCAGCAGCTTGACGGTCCAGGCGAACAACGTCCTGACTTTC
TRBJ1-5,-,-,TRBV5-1,CASSLEGNGPQHF,TGCGCCAGCAGCTTGGAGGGGAATGGTCCCCAGCATTTT
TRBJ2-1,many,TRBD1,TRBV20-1,CSARTGGGNNEQFF,TGCAGTGCTAGGACAGGGGGAGGGAACAATGAGCAGTTCTTC
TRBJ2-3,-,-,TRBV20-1,CSARGGRNSDTQYF,TGCAGTGCTAGAGGAGGGAGAAATTCAGATACGCAGTATTTT
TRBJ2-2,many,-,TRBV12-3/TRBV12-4,CASSFPGLSTGELFF,TGTGCCAGCAGTTTTCCGGGCCTGAGCACCGGGGAGCTGTTTTTT
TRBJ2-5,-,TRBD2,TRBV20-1,CSAPRTSGLQETQYF,TGCAGTGCACCCCGGACTAGCGGGTTACAAGAGACCCAGTACTTC
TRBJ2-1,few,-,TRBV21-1,CASSKDWGKRLAGENYNEQFF,TGTGCCAGCAGCAAAGATTGGGGAAAACGTCTGGCAGGAGAAAATTACAATGAGCAGTTCTTC
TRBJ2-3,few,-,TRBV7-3,CASSLQPRTDTDTQYF,TGTGCCAGCAGCTTGCAACCGAGGACAGACACAGATACGCAGTATTTT
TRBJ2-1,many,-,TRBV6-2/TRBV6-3,CASSETGSGNEQFF,TGTGCCAGCAGTGAGACGGGTTCAGGCAATGAGCAGTTCTTC